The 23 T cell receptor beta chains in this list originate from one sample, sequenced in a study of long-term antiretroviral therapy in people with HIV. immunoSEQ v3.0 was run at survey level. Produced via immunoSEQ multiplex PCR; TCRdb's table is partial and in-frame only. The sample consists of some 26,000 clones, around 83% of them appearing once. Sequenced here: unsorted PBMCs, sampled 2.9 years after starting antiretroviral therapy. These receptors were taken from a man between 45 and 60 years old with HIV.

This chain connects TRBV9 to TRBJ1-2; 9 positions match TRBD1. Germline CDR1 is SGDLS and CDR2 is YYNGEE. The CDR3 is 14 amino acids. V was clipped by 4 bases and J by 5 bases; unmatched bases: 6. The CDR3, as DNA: TGTGCCAGCAGCACCACTGGACAGGGGTATGGCTACACCTTC. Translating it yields CASSTTGQGYGYTF.

The CDR3 here is CASSLAGTAYGYTF. Here the CDR3 DNA reads TGTGCCAGCAGTTTAGCCGGGACAGCATATGGCTACACCTTC. The chain links TRBV27 to TRBJ1-2, with 7 nucleotides matching TRBD1. The CDR3 runs to 14 residues. CDR1 and CDR2 (germline): MNHEY, SMNVEV (reference sequence). J lost 5 bases, V lost 2 bases, and 5 bases had no gene match.

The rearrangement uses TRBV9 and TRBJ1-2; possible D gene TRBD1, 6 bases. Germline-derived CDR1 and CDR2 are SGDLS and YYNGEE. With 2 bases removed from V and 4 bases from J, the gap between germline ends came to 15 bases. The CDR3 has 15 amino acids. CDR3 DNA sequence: TGTGCCAGCAGCGTTTCTCCGGCGGGGGCCTATGGCTACACCTTC. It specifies CASSVSPAGAYGYTF.

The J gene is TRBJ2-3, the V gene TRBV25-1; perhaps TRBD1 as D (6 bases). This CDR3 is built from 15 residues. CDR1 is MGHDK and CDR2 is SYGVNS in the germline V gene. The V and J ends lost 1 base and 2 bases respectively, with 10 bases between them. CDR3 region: CASSEWGQPTDTQYF. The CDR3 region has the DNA TGTGCCAGCAGTGAATGGGGGCAGCCCACAGATACGCAGTATTTT.

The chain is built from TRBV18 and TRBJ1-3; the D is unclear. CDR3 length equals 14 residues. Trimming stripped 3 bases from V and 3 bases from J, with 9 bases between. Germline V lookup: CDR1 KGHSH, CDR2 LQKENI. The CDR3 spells CASSPQKGGNTIYF. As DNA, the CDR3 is TGTGCCAGCTCACCTCAGAAGGGTGGAAACACCATATATTTT. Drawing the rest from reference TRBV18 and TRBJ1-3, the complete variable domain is NAGVMQNPRHLVRRRGQEARLRCSPMKGHSHVYWYRQLPEEGLKFMVYLQKENIIDESGMPKERFSAEFPKEGPSILRIQQVVRGDSAAYFCASSPQKGGNTIYFGEGSWLTVV.

The CDR3 coding sequence is TGTGCCAGCTCACCAAGTGGAGAAGCCACCTACGAGCAGTACTTC. Amino acid sequence: CASSPSGEATYEQYF. The chain is built from TRBV18 and TRBJ2-7; D is ambiguous. The V end was cut by 2 bases, the J end by 2 bases, with 13 bases between. This CDR3 has 15 amino acids. Germline values: CDR1 KGHSH, CDR2 LQKENI.

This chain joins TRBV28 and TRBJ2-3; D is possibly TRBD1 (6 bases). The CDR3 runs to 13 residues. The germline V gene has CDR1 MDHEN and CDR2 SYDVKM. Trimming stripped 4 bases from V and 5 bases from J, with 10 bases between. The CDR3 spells CASSSQGIDTQYF. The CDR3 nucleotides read TGTGCCAGCAGTTCTCAGGGGATAGATACGCAGTATTTT.

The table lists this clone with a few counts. In DNA form, the CDR3 reads TGTGCCAGCAGCTCCCGGGGCAATCAGCCCCAGCATTTT. Its protein product is CASSSRGNQPQHF. The chain carries TRBV7-9 and TRBJ1-5; D is uncertain. The V gene's germline CDR1 is SEHNR and CDR2 FQNEAQ (reference sequence). The CDR3 is 13 amino acids. The ends were cut back, 4 bases at V and 2 bases at J, with 6 bases in the middle.

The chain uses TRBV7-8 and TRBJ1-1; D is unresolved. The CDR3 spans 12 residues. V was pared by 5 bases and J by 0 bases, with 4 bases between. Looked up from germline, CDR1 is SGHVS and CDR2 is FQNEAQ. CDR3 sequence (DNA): TGTGCCAGCAGCCAGGTGAACACTGAAGCTTTCTTT. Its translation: CASSQVNTEAFF. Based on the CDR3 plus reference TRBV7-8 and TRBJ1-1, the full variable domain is GAGVSQSPRYKVAKRGQDVALRCDPISGHVSLFWYQQALGQGPEFLTYFQNEAQLDKSGLPSDRFFAERPEGSVSTLKIQRTQQEDSAVYLCASSQVNTEAFFGQGTRLTVV.

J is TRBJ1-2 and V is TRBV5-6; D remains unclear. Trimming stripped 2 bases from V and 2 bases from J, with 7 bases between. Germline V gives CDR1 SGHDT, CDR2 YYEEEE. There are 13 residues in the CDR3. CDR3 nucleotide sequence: TGTGCCAGCAGCTTCTTGGGGAACTATGGCTACACCTTC. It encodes CASSFLGNYGYTF.

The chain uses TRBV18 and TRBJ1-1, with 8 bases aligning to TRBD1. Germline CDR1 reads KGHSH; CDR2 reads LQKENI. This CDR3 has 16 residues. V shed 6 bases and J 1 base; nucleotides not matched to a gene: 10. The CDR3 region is CASSPTLGQGNTEAFF. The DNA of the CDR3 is TGTGCCAGCTCCCCAACCCTCGGACAGGGGAACACTGAAGCTTTCTTT.

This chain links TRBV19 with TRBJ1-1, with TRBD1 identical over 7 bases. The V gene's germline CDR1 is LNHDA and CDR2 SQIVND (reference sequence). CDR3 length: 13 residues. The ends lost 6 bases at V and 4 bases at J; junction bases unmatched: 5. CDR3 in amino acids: CASRTGRSTEAFF. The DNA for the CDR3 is TGTGCCAGTAGGACAGGGAGGAGCACTGAAGCTTTCTTT.

CDR3 sequence: CASSVRDLNLNEQFF. CDR3 coding DNA: TGTGCCAGCAGCGTCCGGGACCTTAACCTTAATGAGCAGTTCTTC. This rearrangement joins TRBV9 to TRBJ2-1; the D gene could be TRBD1 or TRBD2 (5 bases each). Between the trimmed V and J ends, which lost 2 bases and 7 bases, there was a span of 16 bases. The CDR3 totals 15 residues. CDR1 SGDLS and CDR2 YYNGEE come from the germline V gene. Complete variable domain (other parts from reference TRBV9 and TRBJ2-1): DSGVTQTPKHLITATGQRVTLRCSPRSGDLSVYWYQQSLDQGLQFLIQYYNGEERAKGNILERFSAQQFPDLHSELNLSSLELGDSALYFCASSVRDLNLNEQFFGPGTRLTVL.

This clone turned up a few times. CDR3 in amino acids: CAWSQGTGYGYTF. CDR3 nucleotides: TGTGCCTGGAGCCAGGGAACGGGCTATGGCTACACCTTC. The J gene is TRBJ1-2, the V gene TRBV30, with D perhaps matching TRBD1 (5 bases). Germline V CDR1 and CDR2: GTSNPN, SVGIG (reference sequence). With 3 bases removed from V and 4 bases from J, the gap between germline ends came to 12 bases. The CDR3 loop spans 13 amino acids.

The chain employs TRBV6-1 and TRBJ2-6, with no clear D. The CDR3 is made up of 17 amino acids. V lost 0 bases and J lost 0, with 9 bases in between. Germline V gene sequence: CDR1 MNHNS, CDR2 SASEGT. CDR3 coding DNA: TGTGCCAGCAGTGAAGCGCTGGCCTCCTCTGGGGCCAACGTCCTGACTTTC. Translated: CASSEALASSGANVLTF.

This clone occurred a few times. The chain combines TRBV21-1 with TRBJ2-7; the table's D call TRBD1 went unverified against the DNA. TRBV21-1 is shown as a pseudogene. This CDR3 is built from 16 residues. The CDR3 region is CASSIPCRTSPDEQYF. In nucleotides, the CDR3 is TGTGCCAGCAGCATCCCCTGTAGGACATCGCCTGACGAGCAGTACTTC.

This chain's CDR3 is CAISEGADTSTDTQYF. For the CDR3, the DNA is TGTGCCATCAGTGAGGGGGCCGACACTAGCACAGATACGCAGTATTTT. V gene TRBV10-3 combines with J gene TRBJ2-3; tentatively, D is TRBD1 (5 bases). Germline lookup yields CDR1 ENHRY and CDR2 SYGVKD. CDR3 size: 16 residues. Trimming cost V 2 bases and J 0 bases, with 12 bases left between them.

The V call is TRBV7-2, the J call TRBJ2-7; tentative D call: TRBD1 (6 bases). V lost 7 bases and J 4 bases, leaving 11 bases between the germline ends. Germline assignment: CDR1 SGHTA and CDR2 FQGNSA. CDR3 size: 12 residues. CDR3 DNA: TGTGCCAGCACCCCCGGACAGTACGAGCAGTACTTC. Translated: CASTPGQYEQYF.

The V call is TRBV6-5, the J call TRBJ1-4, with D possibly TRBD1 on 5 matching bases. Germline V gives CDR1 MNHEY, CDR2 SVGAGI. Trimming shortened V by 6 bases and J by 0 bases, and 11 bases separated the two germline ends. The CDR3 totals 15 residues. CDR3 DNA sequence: TGTGCCAGCAGCCGGGGGGGTGCAACTAATGAAAAACTGTTTTTT. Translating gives CASSRGGATNEKLFF.

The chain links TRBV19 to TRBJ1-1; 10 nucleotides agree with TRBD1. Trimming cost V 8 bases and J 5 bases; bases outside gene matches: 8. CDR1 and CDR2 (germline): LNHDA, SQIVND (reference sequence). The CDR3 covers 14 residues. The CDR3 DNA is TGTGCCAGTCGGACAGGGGGGAGCAGGACTGAAGCTTTCTTT. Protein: CASRTGGSRTEAFF.

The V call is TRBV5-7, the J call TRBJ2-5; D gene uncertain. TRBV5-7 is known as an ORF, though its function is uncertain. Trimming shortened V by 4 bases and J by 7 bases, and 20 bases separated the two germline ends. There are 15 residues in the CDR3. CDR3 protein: CASSPPSGPYGTQYF. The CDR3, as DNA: TGTGCCAGCAGCCCTCCTTCCGGGCCCTATGGGACCCAGTACTTC.

The CDR3 DNA follows: TGCGCCAGCAGCCAAAGCCTAACGCTGTACAATGAGCAGTTCTTC. Amino acids: CASSQSLTLYNEQFF. The chain links TRBV4-3 to TRBJ2-1; D remains unclear. V gave up 2 bases and J gave up 4 bases, with 12 bases separating them. Germline V CDR1 and CDR2: LGHNA, YSLEER. The CDR3 is made up of 15 amino acids.

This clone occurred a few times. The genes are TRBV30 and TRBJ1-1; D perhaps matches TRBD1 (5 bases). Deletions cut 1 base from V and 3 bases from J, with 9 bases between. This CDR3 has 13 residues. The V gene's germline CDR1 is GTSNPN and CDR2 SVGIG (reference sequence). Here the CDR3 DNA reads TGTGCCTGGAGTGGAACCAGGGACACTGAAGCTTTCTTT. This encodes CAWSGTRDTEAFF.